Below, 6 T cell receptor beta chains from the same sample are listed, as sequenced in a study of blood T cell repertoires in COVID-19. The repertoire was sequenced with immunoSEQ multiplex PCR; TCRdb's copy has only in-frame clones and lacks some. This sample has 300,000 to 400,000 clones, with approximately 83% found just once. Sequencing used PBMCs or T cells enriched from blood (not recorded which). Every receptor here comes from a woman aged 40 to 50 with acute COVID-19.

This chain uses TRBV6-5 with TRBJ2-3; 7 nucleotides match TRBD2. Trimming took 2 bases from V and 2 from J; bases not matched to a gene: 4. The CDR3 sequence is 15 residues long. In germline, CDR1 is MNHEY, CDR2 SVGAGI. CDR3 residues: CASSYSGVTTDTQYF. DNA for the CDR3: TGTGCCAGCAGTTACAGCGGGGTTACCACAGATACGCAGTATTTT.

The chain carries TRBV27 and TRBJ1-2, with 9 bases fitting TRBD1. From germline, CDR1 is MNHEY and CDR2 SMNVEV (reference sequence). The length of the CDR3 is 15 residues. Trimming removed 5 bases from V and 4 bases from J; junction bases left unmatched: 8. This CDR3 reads CASSLTGTGPYGYTF. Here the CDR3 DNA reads TGTGCCAGCAGTCTGACCGGGACAGGGCCCTATGGCTACACCTTC.

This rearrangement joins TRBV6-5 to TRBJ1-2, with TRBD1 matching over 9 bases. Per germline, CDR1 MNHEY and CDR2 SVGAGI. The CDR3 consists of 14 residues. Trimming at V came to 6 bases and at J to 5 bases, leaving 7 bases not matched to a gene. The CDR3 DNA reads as TGTGCCAGCAGCCTACAAGACAGGGGGTATGGCTACACCTTC. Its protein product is CASSLQDRGYGYTF.

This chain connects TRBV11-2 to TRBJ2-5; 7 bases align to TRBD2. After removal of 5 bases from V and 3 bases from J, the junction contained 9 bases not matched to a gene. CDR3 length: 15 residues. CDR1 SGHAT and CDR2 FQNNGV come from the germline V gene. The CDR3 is CASSLGGGKKETQYF. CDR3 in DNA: TGTGCCAGCAGCCTGGGGGGGGGTAAAAAAGAGACCCAGTACTTC.

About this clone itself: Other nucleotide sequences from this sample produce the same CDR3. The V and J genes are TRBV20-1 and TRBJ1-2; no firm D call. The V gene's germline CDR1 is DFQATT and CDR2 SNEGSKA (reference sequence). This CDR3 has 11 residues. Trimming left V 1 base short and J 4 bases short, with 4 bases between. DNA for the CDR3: TGCAGTGCTAGAGCCTCCTATGGCTACACCTTC. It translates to CSARASYGYTF.

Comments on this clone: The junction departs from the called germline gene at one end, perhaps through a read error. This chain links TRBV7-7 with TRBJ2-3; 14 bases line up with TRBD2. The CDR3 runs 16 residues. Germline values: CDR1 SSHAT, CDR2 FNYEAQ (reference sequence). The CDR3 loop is CASSLGTSGSADTQYF. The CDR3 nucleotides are TGTGCTAGCAGCTTAGGGACTAGCGGGAGCGCAGATACGCAGTATTTT.